A single sample is the source of the 29 T cell receptor beta chains below, sequenced in a study of blood T cell repertoires in COVID-19. The data were produced by immunoSEQ multiplex PCR, yet TCRdb's version contains in-frame clones alone and is incomplete. The sample consists of around 140,000 clones, roughly 86% of them appearing once. The sequenced material came from peripheral blood. The receptors stem from a man in his 70s with acute or convalescent COVID-19.

The chain is built from TRBV19 and TRBJ1-5; 8 bases agree with TRBD1. Trimming removed 3 bases from V and 3 bases from J; junction bases left unmatched: 10. The CDR3 sequence is 17 residues long. Germline V gene data show CDR1 as LNHDA and CDR2 as SQIVND (reference sequence). Here the CDR3 DNA reads TGTGCCAGTAGTATCTCGTTCACAGGGGGTCTCAATCAGCCCCAGCATTTT. The encoded protein is CASSISFTGGLNQPQHF.

The V and J genes are TRBV6-5 and TRBJ2-7, with 8 bases lining up with TRBD1. CDR1 and CDR2 from the germline V gene are MNHEY and SVGAGI. This CDR3 comprises 13 residues. J was trimmed by 3 bases and V by 8 bases; bases with no gene match: 6. In nucleotides, the CDR3 is TGTGCCAGCCTCCCCGGACAGGGCTACGAGCAGTACTTC. Amino acid sequence: CASLPGQGYEQYF.

The chain is built from TRBV19 and TRBJ2-2, with D unresolved. CDR3 length: 17 amino acids. The germline V gene encodes CDR1 LNHDA and CDR2 SQIVND (reference sequence). Trimming left V 5 bases short and J 0 bases short, with 16 bases between. The CDR3 nucleotides are TGTGCCAGTAGTTTGCCCACCCGGGTCGCGAACACCGGGGAGCTGTTTTTT. Translation gives CASSLPTRVANTGELFF.

The V gene is TRBV19, the J gene TRBJ1-2, with 8 bases identical to TRBD1. Germline V gene data show CDR1 as LNHDA and CDR2 as SQIVND (reference sequence). CDR3 length equals 13 residues. V dropped 9 bases and J dropped 8; count of bases not matched to a gene: 11. The CDR3 reads CASMTGQEKGYTF. CDR3 in DNA: TGTGCCAGCATGACGGGACAGGAGAAGGGCTACACCTTC.

The V call is TRBV6-5, the J call TRBJ2-5; a weak D match, TRBD1 (6 bases). Germline V gene lookup returns CDR1 MNHEY and CDR2 SVGAGI. This CDR3 contains 13 residues. Trimming cost V 8 bases and J 7 bases, with 17 bases left between them. CDR3 loop: CASQQGGWTTQYF. The CDR3 nucleotides read TGTGCCAGCCAACAGGGTGGGTGGACGACCCAGTACTTC.

CDR3 region: CSARLAGQSGANVLTF. The CDR3, as DNA: TGCAGCGCCCGACTAGCGGGCCAATCTGGGGCCAACGTCCTGACTTTC. The chain carries TRBV29-1 and TRBJ2-6; 10 bases line up with TRBD2. This CDR3 is 16 amino acids long. V dropped 7 bases and J dropped 1; count of bases not matched to a gene: 7. Germline-derived CDR1 and CDR2 are SQVTM and ANQGSEA. Together with reference TRBV29-1 and TRBJ2-6, the CDR3 gives the full variable domain: SAVISQKPSRDICQRGTSLTIQCQVDSQVTMMFWYRQQPGQSLTLIATANQGSEATYESGFVIDKFPISRPNLTFSTLTVSNMSPEDSSIYLCSARLAGQSGANVLTFGAGSRLTVL.

The genes are TRBV5-1 and TRBJ2-3; D possibly corresponds to TRBD2 (6 bases). V gave up 6 bases and J gave up 0 bases, with 14 bases separating them. This CDR3 region has 15 residues. Germline V gene sequence: CDR1 SGHRS, CDR2 YFSETQ. The CDR3 here is CASNTGGFSTDTQYF. CDR3 DNA sequence: TGCGCCAGCAACACCGGAGGGTTCAGCACAGATACGCAGTATTTT. The variable domain in full, with the rest retrieved from reference TRBV5-1 and TRBJ2-3, is KAGVTQTPRYLIKTRGQQVTLSCSPISGHRSVSWYQQTPGQGLQFLFEYFSETQRNKGNFPGRFSGRQFSNSRSEMNVSTLELGDSALYLCASNTGGFSTDTQYFGPGTRLTVL.

The chain uses TRBV5-1 and TRBJ1-4; TRBD1 matches 8 bases. The V segment lost 0 bases and the J segment 6 bases; nucleotides outside the gene matches: 1. The CDR3 loop spans 14 amino acids. Germline-derived CDR1 and CDR2 are SGHRS and YFSETQ. This CDR3 reads CASSLARGHEKLFF. Here the CDR3 DNA reads TGCGCCAGCAGCTTGGCCAGGGGGCATGAAAAACTGTTTTTT.

The chain combines TRBV27 with TRBJ1-6; D is undetermined. V lost 6 bases and J 0 bases, leaving 21 bases between the germline ends. The CDR3 consists of 19 residues. In germline, CDR1 is MNHEY, CDR2 SMNVEV (reference sequence). The DNA for the CDR3 is TGTGCCAGCAGCCTAGTTCCCGGTGCTCTCAGCTCCTATAATTCACCCCTCCACTTT. Translation gives CASSLVPGALSSYNSPLHF.

The chain recombines TRBV29-1 with TRBJ2-3; D gene unclear. From germline, CDR1 is SQVTM and CDR2 ANQGSEA. The CDR3 has 11 residues. Trimming pared 3 bases from V and 3 bases from J, leaving 4 bases between. Written as DNA, the CDR3 is TGCAGCGTTGATTCTACAGATACGCAGTATTTT. Residues: CSVDSTDTQYF.

The V gene is TRBV27, the J gene TRBJ2-3, with D possibly being TRBD2 (5 bases). V lost 0 bases to trimming and J lost 7 bases, with 11 bases between them. Germline V gene lookup returns CDR1 MNHEY and CDR2 SMNVEV (reference sequence). There are 14 residues in the CDR3. CDR3 sequence (DNA): TGTGCCAGCAGTTTATCAATGGGGAGTAATACGCAGTATTTT. Translating gives CASSLSMGSNTQYF.

This chain uses TRBV3-1 (or the pseudogene TRBV3-2) with TRBJ2-2, with 8 nucleotides matching TRBD2. The CDR3 contains 16 residues. Trimming cost V 0 bases and J 5 bases; bases outside gene matches: 5. The V gene's germline CDR1 is LGHDT and CDR2 YNNKEL (reference sequence). The DNA of the CDR3 is TGTGCCAGCAGCCAAGACCCTAGCGGGTATACCGGGGAGCTGTTTTTT. Protein: CASSQDPSGYTGELFF.

V and J are TRBV19 and TRBJ2-3, with 8 bases that match TRBD2. This CDR3 is built from 15 residues. Germline V gene lookup returns CDR1 LNHDA and CDR2 SQIVND (reference sequence). V was clipped by 7 bases and J by 4 bases; unmatched bases: 10. In nucleotides, the CDR3 is TGTGCCAGTAATCCCAGAGCGGGAGTGGCAGATACGCAGTATTTT. Its translation: CASNPRAGVADTQYF. Full variable domain (rest looked up from reference TRBV19 and TRBJ2-3): DGGITQSPKYLFRKEGQNVTLSCEQNLNHDAMYWYRQDPGQGLRLIYYSQIVNDFQKGDIAEGYSVSREKKESFPLTVTSAQKNPTAFYLCASNPRAGVADTQYFGPGTRLTVL.

The V call is TRBV6-5, the J call TRBJ1-4, with D perhaps matching TRBD1 (6 bases). The V and J ends lost 4 bases and 7 bases respectively, with 13 bases between them. The V gene's germline CDR1 is MNHEY and CDR2 SVGAGI. The CDR3 totals 14 residues. The CDR3 DNA reads as TGTGCCAGCAGTTTAGGACAGTGGGGTGAAAAACTGTTTTTT. Its protein product is CASSLGQWGEKLFF.

The chain carries TRBV5-1 and TRBJ1-2; tentatively, D is TRBD1 (5 bases). The CDR3 contains 15 residues. Germline loops: CDR1 SGHRS, CDR2 YFSETQ. V gave up 0 bases and J gave up 2 bases, with 11 bases separating them. The CDR3 region has the DNA TGCGCCAGCAGCTTGGGGGGCAGTCCAAACTATGGCTACACCTTC. Amino acids: CASSLGGSPNYGYTF.

CDR3 amino acids: CASSLSGGFSGNTIYF. In nucleotides, the CDR3 is TGCGCCAGCAGCTTGTCCGGGGGTTTCTCTGGAAACACCATATATTTT. This chain uses TRBV5-1 with TRBJ1-3, with D possibly matching TRBD1 (5 bases). Trimming shortened V by 1 base and J by 0 bases, and 11 bases separated the two germline ends. From germline, CDR1 is SGHRS and CDR2 YFSETQ. The CDR3 length is 16 residues. The full variable domain, with the rest looked up from reference TRBV5-1 and TRBJ1-3, is KAGVTQTPRYLIKTRGQQVTLSCSPISGHRSVSWYQQTPGQGLQFLFEYFSETQRNKGNFPGRFSGRQFSNSRSEMNVSTLELGDSALYLCASSLSGGFSGNTIYFGEGSWLTVV.

This clone was detected only once. The gene calls are TRBV7-2 and TRBJ2-5, with 9 bases matching TRBD1. Trimming cost V 5 bases and J 4 bases; bases outside gene matches: 8. The CDR3 covers 15 residues. CDR1 is SGHTA and CDR2 is FQGNSA in the germline V gene. The CDR3 coding sequence is TGTGCCAGCAGCCACCAACAGGGGGCAACAGAGACCCAGTACTTC. As protein: CASSHQQGATETQYF.

This clone was seen just once. This chain uses TRBV3-1 (or the pseudogene TRBV3-2) with TRBJ2-7; the match to TRBD2 covers 14 bases. This CDR3 has 15 residues. Losses at the gene ends were 4 bases for V and 5 bases for J; bases not matched to a gene: 4. Per the germline V gene, CDR1 is LGHDT and CDR2 is YNNKEL (reference sequence). The CDR3 nucleotides are TGTGCCAGCAGCCCGGGACTAGCGGGAGTCCACGAGCAGTACTTC. Amino acid sequence: CASSPGLAGVHEQYF.

The chain couples TRBV7-2 to TRBJ2-3; D remains unclear. The V and J ends lost 4 bases and 0 bases respectively, with 11 bases between them. This CDR3 is built from 15 residues. Per germline, CDR1 SGHTA and CDR2 FQGNSA. The CDR3 reads CASSSQVSSTDTQYF. DNA for the CDR3: TGTGCCAGCAGCTCTCAGGTATCTAGCACAGATACGCAGTATTTT.

The chain couples TRBV6-5 to TRBJ2-7; 7 bases align to TRBD2. The CDR3 totals 11 residues. The V segment lost 8 bases and the J segment 6 bases; nucleotides outside the gene matches: 4. Germline lookup yields CDR1 MNHEY and CDR2 SVGAGI. The CDR3 region has the DNA TGTGCCAGCCGAGGACTAGTCGAGCAGTACTTC. This encodes CASRGLVEQYF.

This clone was observed a handful of times. The gene calls are TRBV6-6 and TRBJ2-7; 9 positions match TRBD1. The CDR3 has 14 residues. Germline CDR1 reads MNHNY; CDR2 reads SVGAGI (reference sequence). The V and J ends lost 6 bases and 5 bases, in that order; junction bases with no gene match: 8. This CDR3 reads CASRAGTGKNEQYF. CDR3 coding DNA: TGTGCCAGCAGGGCCGGGACAGGGAAGAACGAGCAGTACTTC.

The chain uses TRBV19 and TRBJ1-2; the D gene is possibly TRBD1 (5 bases). CDR1 and CDR2 from the germline V gene are LNHDA and SQIVND (reference sequence). The CDR3 has 12 amino acids. V was clipped by 11 bases and J by 5 bases, with 15 bases between them. The CDR3 here is CASGRVEYGYTF. CDR3 bases: TGTGCCTCTGGCAGGGTCGAGTATGGCTACACCTTC. Full variable domain (missing parts from reference TRBV19 and TRBJ1-2): DGGITQSPKYLFRKEGQNVTLSCEQNLNHDAMYWYRQDPGQGLRLIYYSQIVNDFQKGDIAEGYSVSREKKESFPLTVTSAQKNPTAFYLCASGRVEYGYTFGSGTRLTVV.

The J gene is TRBJ2-7, the V gene TRBV5-5; 7 nucleotides match TRBD1. V gave up 4 bases and J gave up 5 bases; unmatched junction bases: 9. Germline assignment: CDR1 SGHKS and CDR2 YYEKEE (reference sequence). The length of the CDR3 is 14 residues. CDR3 loop: CASSRTGTVDEQYF. For the CDR3, the DNA is TGTGCCAGCAGCCGGACAGGAACTGTGGACGAGCAGTACTTC. The whole variable domain, remainder taken from reference TRBV5-5 and TRBJ2-7, is DAGVTQSPTHLIKTRGQQVTLRCSPISGHKSVSWYQQVLGQGPQFIFQYYEKEERGRGNFPDRFSARQFPNYSSELNVNALLLGDSALYLCASSRTGTVDEQYFGPGTRLTVT.

This clone was seen just once. V usage is TRBV12-3 or TRBV12-4 and J usage is TRBJ2-5; a possible D gene is TRBD2 (6 bases). The CDR3 length is 13 residues. Trimming pared 3 bases from V and 5 bases from J, leaving 10 bases between. The CDR3 DNA reads as TGTGCCAGCAGTTTCAGCGGGTGGGAGACCCAGTACTTC. It specifies CASSFSGWETQYF.

The chain joins TRBV16 to TRBJ1-1; TRBD1 might be the D (5 bases). The V gene lost 0 bases and the J gene lost 5 bases, with 10 bases spanning the gap. There are 14 residues in the CDR3. Germline values: CDR1 KGHSY, CDR2 FQNENV. This CDR3 is CASSQSQGLTEAFF. CDR3 nucleotides: TGTGCCAGCAGCCAATCGCAGGGCTTGACTGAAGCTTTCTTT.

The CDR3 bases are TGTGCCAGCAGCTTACGAATCGGTGAGCAGTACTTC. Translating it yields CASSLRIGEQYF. The rearrangement uses TRBV7-2 and TRBJ2-7; the D is unclear. From germline, CDR1 is SGHTA and CDR2 FQGNSA. The CDR3 covers 12 residues. With 2 bases removed from V and 7 bases from J, the gap between germline ends came to 9 bases.

The chain carries TRBV11-2 and TRBJ1-4; D unresolved. With 1 base removed from V and 8 bases from J, the gap between germline ends came to 17 bases. Germline loops: CDR1 SGHAT, CDR2 FQNNGV. This CDR3 comprises 16 residues. The CDR3 region has the DNA TGTGCCAGCAGCTTAGGCGGATATGCCGGGAGGGAAAAACTGTTTTTT. It encodes CASSLGGYAGREKLFF.

V gene TRBV2 combines with J gene TRBJ2-5, with D possibly being TRBD1 (5 bases). The CDR3 runs to 14 residues. Germline assignment: CDR1 SNHLY and CDR2 FYNNEI. Trimming pared 5 bases from V and 1 base from J, leaving 11 bases between. This CDR3 reads CASSQPGFQETQYF. As DNA, the CDR3 is TGTGCCAGCAGTCAGCCAGGGTTCCAAGAGACCCAGTACTTC.

This chain uses TRBV19 with TRBJ2-6; tentative D call: TRBD1 (5 bases). CDR1 is LNHDA and CDR2 is SQIVND in the germline V gene (reference sequence). The CDR3 has 18 amino acids. V lost 7 bases to trimming and J lost 4 bases, with 23 bases between them. CDR3 in amino acids: CASIPQAGKGAGANVLTF. The CDR3, as DNA: TGTGCCAGTATTCCTCAAGCCGGAAAAGGGGCCGGGGCCAACGTCCTGACTTTC.